Given below is one T cell receptor beta chain in context. Its antigen remains unknown. Trimming removed 0 bases from V and 8 bases from J, with 13 bases in between. Germline lookup yields CDR1 LNHDA and CDR2 SQIVND (reference sequence). This CDR3 region has 14 residues. PCR used 60 Vbeta primers and 13 Jbeta primers. Clones were sequenced by immunoSEQ multiplex PCR, and TCRdb holds only the in-frame ones, with some missing. The data contain roughly 150,000 clones, around 80% of them singletons. The data stem from a study of cytomegalovirus exposure and HLA in healthy donors. About the research overall: A prior analysis found around 110 million unique TCR beta sequences from approximately 190 million T cells.

Study-level points and caveats: Presence/absence analyses supposed approximately even sequencing depth among donors. With high specificity and sensitivity, the classifier reportedly diagnosed cytomegalovirus status. Across donors, most TCRs were seen rarely, yet some public ones were widespread.

The clonotype was recovered from a man aged 40-49 years in good health and CMV-seropositive. The sample consisted of PBMCs. The chain carries TRBV19 and TRBJ1-2; perhaps TRBD1 as D (5 bases). DNA of the CDR3: TGTGCCAGTAGTATAGATAGGGGCCGTCGGGGCTACACCTTC. Translating it yields CASSIDRGRRGYTF. Complete variable domain (other parts from reference TRBV19 and TRBJ1-2): DGGITQSPKYLFRKEGQNVTLSCEQNLNHDAMYWYRQDPGQGLRLIYYSQIVNDFQKGDIAEGYSVSREKKESFPLTVTSAQKNPTAFYLCASSIDRGRRGYTFGSGTRLTVV.